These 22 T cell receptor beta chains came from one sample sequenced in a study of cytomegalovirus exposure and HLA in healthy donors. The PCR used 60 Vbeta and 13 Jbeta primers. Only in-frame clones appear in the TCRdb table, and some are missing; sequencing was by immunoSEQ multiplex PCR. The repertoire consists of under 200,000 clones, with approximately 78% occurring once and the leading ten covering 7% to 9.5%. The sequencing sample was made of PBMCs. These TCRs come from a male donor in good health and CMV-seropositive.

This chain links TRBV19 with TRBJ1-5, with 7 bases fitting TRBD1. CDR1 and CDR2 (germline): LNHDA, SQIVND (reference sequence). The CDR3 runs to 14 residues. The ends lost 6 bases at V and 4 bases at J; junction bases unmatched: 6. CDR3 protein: CASSGTAANQPQHF. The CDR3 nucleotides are TGTGCCAGTAGCGGGACAGCTGCGAATCAGCCCCAGCATTTT. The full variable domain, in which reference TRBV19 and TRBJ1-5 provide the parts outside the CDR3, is DGGITQSPKYLFRKEGQNVTLSCEQNLNHDAMYWYRQDPGQGLRLIYYSQIVNDFQKGDIAEGYSVSREKKESFPLTVTSAQKNPTAFYLCASSGTAANQPQHFGDGTRLSIL.

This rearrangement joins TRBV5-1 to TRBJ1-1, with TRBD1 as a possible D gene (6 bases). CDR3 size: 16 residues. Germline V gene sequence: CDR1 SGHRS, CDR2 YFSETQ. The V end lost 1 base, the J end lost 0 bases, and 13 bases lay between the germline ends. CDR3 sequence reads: CASSLQAGVMNTEAFF. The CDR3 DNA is TGCGCCAGCAGCTTGCAGGCAGGGGTGATGAACACTGAAGCTTTCTTT.

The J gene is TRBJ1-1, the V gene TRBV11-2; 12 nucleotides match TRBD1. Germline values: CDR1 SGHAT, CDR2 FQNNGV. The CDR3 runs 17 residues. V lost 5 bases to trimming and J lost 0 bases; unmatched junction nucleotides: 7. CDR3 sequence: CASSLRDRGRMNTEAFF. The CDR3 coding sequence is TGTGCCAGCAGCCTCCGGGACAGGGGGCGGATGAACACTGAAGCTTTCTTT. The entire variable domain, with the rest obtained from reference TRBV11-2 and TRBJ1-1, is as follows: EAGVAQSPRYKIIEKRQSVAFWCNPISGHATLYWYQQILGQGPKLLIQFQNNGVVDDSQLPKDRFSAERLKGVDSTLKIQPAKLEDSAVYLCASSLRDRGRMNTEAFFGQGTRLTVV.

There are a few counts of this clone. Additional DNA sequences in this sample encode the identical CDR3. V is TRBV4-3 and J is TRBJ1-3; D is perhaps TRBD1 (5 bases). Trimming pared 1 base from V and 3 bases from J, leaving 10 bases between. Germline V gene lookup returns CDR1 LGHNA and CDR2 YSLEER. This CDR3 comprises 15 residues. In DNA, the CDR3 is TGCGCCAGCAGCCAAGGCAGGGAGGGTGGAAACACCATATATTTT. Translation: CASSQGREGGNTIYF.

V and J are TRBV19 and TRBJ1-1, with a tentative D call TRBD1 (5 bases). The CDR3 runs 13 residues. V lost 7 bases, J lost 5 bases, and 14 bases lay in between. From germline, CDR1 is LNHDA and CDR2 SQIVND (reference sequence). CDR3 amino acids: CASNPGGATEAFF. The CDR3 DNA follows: TGTGCCAGTAACCCAGGTGGGGCTACTGAAGCTTTCTTT.

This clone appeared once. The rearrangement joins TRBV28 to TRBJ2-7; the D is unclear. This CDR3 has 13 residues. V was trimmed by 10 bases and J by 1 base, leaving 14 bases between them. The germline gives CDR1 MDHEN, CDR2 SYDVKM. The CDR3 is CATLRLSSYEQYF. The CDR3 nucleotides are TGTGCCACCCTTCGGTTGTCTTCCTACGAGCAGTACTTC.

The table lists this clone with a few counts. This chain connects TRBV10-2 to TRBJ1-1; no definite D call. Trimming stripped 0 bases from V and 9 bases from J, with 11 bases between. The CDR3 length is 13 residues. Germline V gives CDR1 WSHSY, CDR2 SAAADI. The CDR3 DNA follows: TGCGCCAGCAGTGAGTCGCAAAACAGCAAAGCTTTCTTT. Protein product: CASSESQNSKAFF.

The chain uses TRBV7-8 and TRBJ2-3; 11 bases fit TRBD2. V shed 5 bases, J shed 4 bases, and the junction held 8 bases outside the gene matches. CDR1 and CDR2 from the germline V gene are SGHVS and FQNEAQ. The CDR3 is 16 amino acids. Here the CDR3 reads CASSVRLAGLADTQYF. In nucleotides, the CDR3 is TGTGCCAGCAGCGTCCGACTAGCGGGGCTTGCAGATACGCAGTATTTT.

CDR3 region: CASSIEGGGSNQPQHF. The CDR3, as DNA: TGTGCCAGTAGTATAGAGGGGGGGGGTAGCAATCAGCCCCAGCATTTT. The chain uses TRBV19 and TRBJ1-5, with D tentatively TRBD1 (5 bases). V was cut by 0 bases and J by 0 bases, with 9 bases left in between. The CDR3 totals 16 residues. CDR1 is LNHDA, CDR2 SQIVND, per germline (reference sequence). The full variable domain, rest sourced from reference TRBV19 and TRBJ1-5, is DGGITQSPKYLFRKEGQNVTLSCEQNLNHDAMYWYRQDPGQGLRLIYYSQIVNDFQKGDIAEGYSVSREKKESFPLTVTSAQKNPTAFYLCASSIEGGGSNQPQHFGDGTRLSIL.

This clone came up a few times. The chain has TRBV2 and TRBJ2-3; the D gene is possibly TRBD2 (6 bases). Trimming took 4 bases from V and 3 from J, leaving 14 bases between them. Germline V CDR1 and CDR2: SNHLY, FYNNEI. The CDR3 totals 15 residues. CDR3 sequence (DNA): TGTGCCAGCAGTGGGGAAAGAGGGAGGACAGATACGCAGTATTTT. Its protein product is CASSGERGRTDTQYF.

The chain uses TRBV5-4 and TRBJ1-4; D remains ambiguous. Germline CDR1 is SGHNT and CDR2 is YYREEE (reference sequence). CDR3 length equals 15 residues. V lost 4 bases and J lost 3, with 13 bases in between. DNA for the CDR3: TGTGCCAGCAGCCGGAGAGGGAAAGCTAATGAAAAACTGTTTTTT. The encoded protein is CASSRRGKANEKLFF.

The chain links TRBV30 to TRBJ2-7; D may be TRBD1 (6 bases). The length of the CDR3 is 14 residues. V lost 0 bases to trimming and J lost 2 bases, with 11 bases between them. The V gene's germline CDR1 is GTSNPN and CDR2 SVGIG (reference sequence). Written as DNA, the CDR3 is TGTGCCTGGAGTGTATCAGGGGCGCCCTACGAGCAGTACTTC. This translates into CAWSVSGAPYEQYF.

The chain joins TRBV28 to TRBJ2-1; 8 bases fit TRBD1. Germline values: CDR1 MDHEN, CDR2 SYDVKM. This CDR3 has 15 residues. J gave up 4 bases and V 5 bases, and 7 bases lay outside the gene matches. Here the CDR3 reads CASSPMDRDYNEQFF. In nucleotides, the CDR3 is TGTGCCAGCAGTCCCATGGACAGGGATTACAATGAGCAGTTCTTC.

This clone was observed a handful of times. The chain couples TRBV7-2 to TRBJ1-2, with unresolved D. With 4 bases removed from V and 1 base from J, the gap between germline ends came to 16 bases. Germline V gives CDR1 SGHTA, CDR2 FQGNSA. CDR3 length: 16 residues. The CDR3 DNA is TGTGCCAGCAGCTCGGCGGGTCAGACGATTAACTATGGCTACACCTTC. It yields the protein CASSSAGQTINYGYTF.

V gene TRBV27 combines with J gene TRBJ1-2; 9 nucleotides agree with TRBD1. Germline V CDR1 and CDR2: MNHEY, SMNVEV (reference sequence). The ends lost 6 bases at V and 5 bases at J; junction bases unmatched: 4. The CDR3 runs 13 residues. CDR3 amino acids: CASRGTGYYGYTF. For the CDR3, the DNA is TGTGCCAGCAGAGGGACAGGGTATTATGGCTACACCTTC.

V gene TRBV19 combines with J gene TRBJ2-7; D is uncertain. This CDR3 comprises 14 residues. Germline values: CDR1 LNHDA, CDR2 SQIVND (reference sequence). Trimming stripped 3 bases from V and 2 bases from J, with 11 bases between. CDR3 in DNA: TGTGCCAGTAGTATGATAGCACCGACCTACGAGCAGTACTTC. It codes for CASSMIAPTYEQYF.

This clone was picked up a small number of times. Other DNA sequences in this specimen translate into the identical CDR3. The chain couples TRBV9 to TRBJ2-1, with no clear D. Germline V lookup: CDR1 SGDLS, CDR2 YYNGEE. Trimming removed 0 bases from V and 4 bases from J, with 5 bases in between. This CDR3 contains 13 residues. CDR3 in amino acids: CASSVEEYNEQFF. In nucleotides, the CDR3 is TGTGCCAGCAGCGTAGAAGAGTACAATGAGCAGTTCTTC.

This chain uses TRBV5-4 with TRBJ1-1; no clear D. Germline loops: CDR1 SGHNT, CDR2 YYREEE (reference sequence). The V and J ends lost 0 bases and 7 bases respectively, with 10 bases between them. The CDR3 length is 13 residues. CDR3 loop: CASSLAGGYEAFF. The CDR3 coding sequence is TGTGCCAGCAGCTTGGCCGGAGGGTATGAAGCTTTCTTT.

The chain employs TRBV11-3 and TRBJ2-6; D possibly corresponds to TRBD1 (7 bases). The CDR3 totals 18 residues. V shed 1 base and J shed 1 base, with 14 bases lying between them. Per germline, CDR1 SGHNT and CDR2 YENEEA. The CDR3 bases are TGTGCCAGCAGCTTAGCCCAGGGGGGTACATCTGGGGCCAACGTCCTGACTTTC. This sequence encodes CASSLAQGGTSGANVLTF.

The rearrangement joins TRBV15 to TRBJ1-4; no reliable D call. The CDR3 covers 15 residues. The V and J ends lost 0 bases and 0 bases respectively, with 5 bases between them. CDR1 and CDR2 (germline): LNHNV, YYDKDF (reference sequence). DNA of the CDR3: TGTGCCACCAGCAGAGATCTAGCAACTAATGAAAAACTGTTTTTT. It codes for CATSRDLATNEKLFF.

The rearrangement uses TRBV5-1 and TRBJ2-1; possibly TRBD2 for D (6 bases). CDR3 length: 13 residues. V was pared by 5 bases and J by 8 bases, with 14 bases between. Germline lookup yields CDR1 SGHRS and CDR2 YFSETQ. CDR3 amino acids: CASRFQGGDEQFF. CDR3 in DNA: TGCGCCAGCAGATTTCAGGGAGGCGATGAGCAGTTCTTC.

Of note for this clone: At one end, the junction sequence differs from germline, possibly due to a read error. CDR3 DNA sequence: TGTTCCAGCAGCTTAGGACAGACCTACGAGCAGTACTTC. Protein sequence: CSSSLGQTYEQYF. The chain couples TRBV7-9 to TRBJ2-7, with D maybe TRBD1 (6 bases). Germline V CDR1 and CDR2: SEHNR, FQNEAQ (reference sequence). This CDR3 is 13 amino acids long.